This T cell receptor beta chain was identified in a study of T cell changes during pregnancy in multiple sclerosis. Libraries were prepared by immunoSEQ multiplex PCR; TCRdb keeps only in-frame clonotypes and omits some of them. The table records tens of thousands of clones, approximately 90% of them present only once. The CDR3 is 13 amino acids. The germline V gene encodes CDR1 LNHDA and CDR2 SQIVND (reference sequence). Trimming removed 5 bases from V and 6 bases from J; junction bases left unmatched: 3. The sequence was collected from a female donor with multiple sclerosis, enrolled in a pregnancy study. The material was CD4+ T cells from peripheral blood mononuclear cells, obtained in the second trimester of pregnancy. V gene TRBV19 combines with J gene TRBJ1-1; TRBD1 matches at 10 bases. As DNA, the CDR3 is TGTGCCAGTAGTTCGACAGGGGGCGCTGAAGCTTTCTTT. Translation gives CASSSTGGAEAFF.